Below are 32 T cell receptor beta chains sequenced from a single sample in a study of CD8 T cells in Susac syndrome. After extraction with the RNeasy kit, roughly 0.5 to 1 ug of the RNA was reverse transcribed using random hexamers. TCRdb fed the immunoSEQ multiplex PCR reads into MiXCR, producing one record per CDR3 protein. There are about 120,000 distinct CDR3 sequences in the sample; around 94% occur only once, and about 0.19% lies in the top ten. Source material: CD8+ T cells from PBMCs. These TCRs come from a human donor with Susac syndrome.

The chain uses TRBV12-3 or TRBV12-4 and TRBJ2-2; TRBD1 agrees at 9 bases. V trimming: 4 bases; J trimming: 7 bases; junction bases outside the gene matches: 19. The CDR3 has 19 amino acids. This chain's CDR3 is CASSSGTGMGGIYVGELFF. The CDR3 nucleotides are TGTGCCAGCAGTTCCGGGACAGGGATGGGCGGGATATATGTCGGGGAGCTGTTTTTT.

The CDR3 DNA reads as TGTGCCAGCAGCTGGGGGACAGGGGGCGGCTACACCTTC. Its protein is CASSWGTGGGYTF. The chain is built from TRBV28 and TRBJ1-2; TRBD1 aligns across 12 bases. The CDR3 is made up of 13 amino acids. CDR1 is MDHEN, CDR2 SYDVKM, per germline. Unmatched junction bases numbered 4, after V lost 6 bases and J lost 8 bases.

The V gene is TRBV12-3 or TRBV12-4, the J gene TRBJ1-2; D unresolved. The CDR3 has 12 residues. Trimming took 1 base from V and 10 from J, leaving 10 bases between them. This CDR3 reads CASSLGRLVYTF. CDR3 coding DNA: TGTGCCAGCAGTTTAGGACGGCTAGTCTACACCTTC.

The genes are TRBV12-3 or TRBV12-4 and TRBJ1-1; possibly TRBD1 for D (6 bases). Trimming shortened V by 3 bases and J by 4 bases, and 12 bases separated the two germline ends. The length of the CDR3 is 14 residues. CDR3 bases: TGTGCCAGCAGTTTTTACAGGGAAGGCACTGAAGCTTTCTTT. This gives the protein CASSFYREGTEAFF.

This sequence joins TRBV30 and TRBJ1-4; D is possibly TRBD1 (5 bases). The V end lost 2 bases, the J end lost 5 bases, and 9 bases lay between the germline ends. CDR3 length equals 13 residues. Germline V gene sequence: CDR1 GTSNPN, CDR2 SVGIG (reference sequence). CDR3 sequence reads: CAWSPGLNEKLFF. Written as DNA, the CDR3 is TGTGCCTGGAGTCCGGGGCTGAATGAAAAACTGTTTTTT.

This chain uses TRBV19 with TRBJ1-6, with D possibly being TRBD1 (6 bases). V was cut by 0 bases and J by 7 bases, with 10 bases left in between. The germline CDR1 and CDR2 sequences are LNHDA and SQIVND (reference sequence). The length of the CDR3 is 15 residues. CDR3 nucleotide sequence: TGTGCCAGTAGTATAGATGGGGACATCAATTCACCCCTCCACTTT. Translation gives CASSIDGDINSPLHF. Looking up the rest from reference TRBV19 and TRBJ1-6 gives the full variable domain: DGGITQSPKYLFRKEGQNVTLSCEQNLNHDAMYWYRQDPGQGLRLIYYSQIVNDFQKGDIAEGYSVSREKKESFPLTVTSAQKNPTAFYLCASSIDGDINSPLHFGNGTRLTVT.

The V and J genes are TRBV5-8 and TRBJ1-1; TRBD1 is a possible D gene (5 bases). This CDR3 is 16 amino acids long. The germline V gene has CDR1 SGHTS and CDR2 YDEGEE. Trimming cost V 3 bases and J 0 bases, with 15 bases left between them. This CDR3 reads CASSSRGANLNTEAFF. CDR3 coding DNA: TGTGCCAGCAGCTCCCGAGGGGCCAACTTGAACACTGAAGCTTTCTTT.

The gene calls are TRBV24-1 and TRBJ2-6; D is possibly TRBD1 (7 bases). The CDR3 consists of 15 residues. The germline gives CDR1 KGHDR, CDR2 SFDVKD. Deletions cut 9 bases from V and 0 bases from J, with 11 bases between. The DNA for the CDR3 is TGTGCCACCGGGGGGACAGTCTCTGGGGCCAACGTCCTGACTTTC. The encoded protein is CATGGTVSGANVLTF.

V usage is TRBV30 and J usage is TRBJ2-1; D is perhaps TRBD1 (5 bases). Germline lookup yields CDR1 GTSNPN and CDR2 SVGIG (reference sequence). There are 13 residues in the CDR3. Trimming left V 2 bases short and J 7 bases short, with 12 bases between. This CDR3 is CAWSLGVGNEQFF. Written as DNA, the CDR3 is TGTGCCTGGAGTTTAGGGGTGGGAAATGAGCAGTTCTTC.

The chain combines TRBV9 with TRBJ2-7, with D perhaps TRBD2 (5 bases). Germline assignment: CDR1 SGDLS and CDR2 YYNGEE. With 6 bases removed from V and 5 bases from J, the gap between germline ends came to 18 bases. This CDR3 contains 14 residues. CDR3 loop: CASTPGSRPDEQYF. Here the CDR3 DNA reads TGTGCCAGCACCCCTGGGAGCAGACCCGACGAGCAGTACTTC.

J is TRBJ1-4 and V is TRBV5-1, with 7 nucleotides matching TRBD1. After removal of 4 bases from V and 4 bases from J, the junction contained 10 bases not matched to a gene. CDR3 length: 16 residues. Germline V gene sequence: CDR1 SGHRS, CDR2 YFSETQ. In DNA form, the CDR3 reads TGCGCCAGCAGCGACGGGGGGCAGGGGGGTAATGAAAAACTGTTTTTT. Translation gives CASSDGGQGGNEKLFF. The variable domain in full, with the rest retrieved from reference TRBV5-1 and TRBJ1-4, is KAGVTQTPRYLIKTRGQQVTLSCSPISGHRSVSWYQQTPGQGLQFLFEYFSETQRNKGNFPGRFSGRQFSNSRSEMNVSTLELGDSALYLCASSDGGQGGNEKLFFGSGTQLSVL.

The CDR3 nucleotides are TGTGCCACCAGCAGCATATTACAGCTACAAGAGACCCAGTACTTC. Its protein product is CATSSILQLQETQYF. The chain carries TRBV15 and TRBJ2-5; D is ambiguous. The V end was cut by 3 bases, the J end by 2 bases, with 13 bases between. There are 15 residues in the CDR3. Per the germline V gene, CDR1 is LNHNV and CDR2 is YYDKDF (reference sequence).

The J gene is TRBJ2-2, the V gene TRBV12-3 or TRBV12-4; no firm D call. Trimming took off 0 bases at V and 5 bases at J, with 10 bases between the two ends. The CDR3 covers 15 residues. CDR3 sequence: CASSLAPEGTGELFF. In nucleotides, the CDR3 is TGTGCCAGCAGTTTAGCGCCGGAAGGAACCGGGGAGCTGTTTTTT.

CDR3 loop: CASSQDRGYGRQLWTQYF. Here the CDR3 DNA reads TGTGCCAGCAGCCAAGATCGGGGCTATGGCAGGCAGCTCTGGACCCAGTACTTC. J is TRBJ2-5 and V is TRBV3-1; either TRBD1 or TRBD2 may fit D (5 bases each). Trimming cost V 0 bases and J 7 bases, with 24 bases left between them. CDR3 length: 18 residues. Per germline, CDR1 LGHDT and CDR2 YNNKEL (reference sequence).

This rearrangement joins TRBV7-9 to TRBJ2-7; TRBD1 aligns across 9 bases. The CDR3 has 15 amino acids. Per the germline V gene, CDR1 is SEHNR and CDR2 is FQNEAQ (reference sequence). Unmatched junction bases numbered 8, after V lost 6 bases and J lost 2 bases. In DNA form, the CDR3 reads TGTGCCAGCAGTCTTGGACAGGGGAAAGCCTACGAGCAGTACTTC. It codes for CASSLGQGKAYEQYF.

This chain connects TRBV5-6 to TRBJ1-4; possible D gene TRBD1, 6 bases. V lost 3 bases, J lost 8 bases, and 14 bases lay in between. Looked up from germline, CDR1 is SGHDT and CDR2 is YYEEEE. The length of the CDR3 is 14 residues. Written as DNA, the CDR3 is TGTGCCAGCAGCTGGGGCGGGGGGCCCGAAAAACTGTTTTTT. Translated: CASSWGGGPEKLFF.

This chain uses TRBV18 with TRBJ2-7, with no clear D. There are 17 residues in the CDR3. Germline-derived CDR1 and CDR2 are KGHSH and LQKENI. The ends were cut back, 3 bases at V and 0 bases at J, with 18 bases in the middle. DNA of the CDR3: TGTGCCAGCTCACCGACCAAGAAGACCTCAAGCTCCTACGAGCAGTACTTC. It specifies CASSPTKKTSSSYEQYF.

V is TRBV20-1 and J is TRBJ1-6; 7 bases are shared with TRBD1. CDR3 length: 15 amino acids. Trimming took 0 bases from V and 7 from J; bases not matched to a gene: 6. Germline V gene sequence: CDR1 DFQATT, CDR2 SNEGSKA (reference sequence). In DNA, the CDR3 is TGCAGTGCTAGAGAGAGACCAGGGGGGAATTCACCCCTCCACTTT. Translation gives CSARERPGGNSPLHF.

CDR3 nucleotide sequence: TGTGCCAGCAGCCTGGGACAGCATAGCAATCAGCCCCAGCATTTT. It codes for CASSLGQHSNQPQHF. The V call is TRBV12-3 or TRBV12-4, the J call TRBJ1-5; TRBD1 matches at 7 bases. The CDR3 spans 15 residues. Unmatched junction bases numbered 5, after V lost 6 bases and J lost 0 bases.

The rearrangement uses TRBV7-8 and TRBJ2-1, with 13 bases identical to TRBD2. With 5 bases clipped from V and 5 bases from J, the junction kept 9 bases outside the gene matches. The CDR3 length is 17 residues. The germline V gene encodes CDR1 SGHVS and CDR2 FQNEAQ. The CDR3 reads CASSMGLAGTVNNEQFF. The CDR3 DNA reads as TGTGCCAGCAGCATGGGACTAGCGGGAACTGTGAACAATGAGCAGTTCTTC.

The CDR3 is CAGGTGGTYNEQFF. The CDR3 DNA follows: TGTGCCGGCGGGACAGGGGGAACCTACAATGAGCAGTTCTTC. The chain combines TRBV5-4 with TRBJ2-1; 11 bases match TRBD1. Germline V gene lookup returns CDR1 SGHNT and CDR2 YYREEE (reference sequence). With 10 bases clipped from V and 2 bases from J, the junction kept 5 bases outside the gene matches. CDR3 length: 14 residues.

This clonotype was seen a few times. The chain uses TRBV5-6 and TRBJ2-7, with D possibly TRBD1 on 5 matching bases. The CDR3 spans 15 residues. Germline assignment: CDR1 SGHDT and CDR2 YYEEEE. Trimming took 0 bases from V and 2 from J, leaving 12 bases between them. The CDR3 sequence: CASSLEGPAPYEQYF. The CDR3 bases are TGTGCCAGCAGCTTGGAGGGGCCAGCGCCCTACGAGCAGTACTTC.

The V call is TRBV29-1, the J call TRBJ2-1, with 9 bases lining up with TRBD2. This CDR3 has 15 residues. J lost 4 bases, V lost 5 bases, and 9 bases had no gene match. In germline, CDR1 is SQVTM, CDR2 ANQGSEA. This CDR3 is CSVISGSPEYNEQFF. DNA for the CDR3: TGCAGCGTTATTAGCGGGAGCCCCGAATACAATGAGCAGTTCTTC.

This clonotype was counted once. The rearrangement joins TRBV29-1 to TRBJ1-1; D possibly corresponds to TRBD1 (6 bases). CDR1 is SQVTM, CDR2 ANQGSEA, per germline. The CDR3 spans 10 residues. V dropped 7 bases and J dropped 8 bases, with 11 bases sitting between them. CDR3: CSAAGTEAFF. The CDR3 bases are TGCAGCGCTGCCGGGACAGAAGCTTTCTTT.

In DNA, the CDR3 is TGTGCCTGGAGTCAGGGGAATCAGCCCCAGCATTTT. This translates into CAWSQGNQPQHF. The chain joins TRBV30 to TRBJ1-5; D is possibly TRBD1 (6 bases). This CDR3 is 12 amino acids long. Germline CDR1 is GTSNPN and CDR2 is SVGIG (reference sequence). The V end was cut by 2 bases, the J end by 4 bases, with 6 bases between.

The chain recombines TRBV3-1 with TRBJ2-3, with TRBD2 matching 10 bases. This CDR3 has 17 residues. CDR1 and CDR2 from the germline V gene are LGHDT and YNNKEL (reference sequence). The junction had 12 bases not matched to a gene; V was cut back by 5 bases and J by 4 bases. In DNA, the CDR3 is TGTGCCAGCAGCAGCGGGGGGGCCCAAGGTTACGCAGATACGCAGTATTTT. It specifies CASSSGGAQGYADTQYF.

The V gene is TRBV5-1, the J gene TRBJ1-1; D gene ambiguous. Trimming left V 5 bases short and J 1 base short, with 6 bases between. Germline V lookup: CDR1 SGHRS, CDR2 YFSETQ. The CDR3 runs 12 residues. CDR3 residues: CASRIENTEAFF. CDR3 DNA sequence: TGCGCCAGCAGGATCGAGAACACTGAAGCTTTCTTT.

This chain connects TRBV15 to TRBJ2-1; 7 bases line up with TRBD1. This CDR3 has 15 residues. The germline V gene has CDR1 LNHNV and CDR2 YYDKDF (reference sequence). V shed 3 bases and J 6 bases; nucleotides not matched to a gene: 8. DNA for the CDR3: TGTGCCACCAGCAGGGAGACAGGGAATTCCAATGAGCAGTTCTTC. This codes for CATSRETGNSNEQFF.

This chain joins TRBV10-3 and TRBJ2-5, with D perhaps matching TRBD1 (6 bases). Per germline, CDR1 ENHRY and CDR2 SYGVKD. The CDR3 covers 14 residues. The V end was cut by 10 bases, the J end by 1 base, with 16 bases between. CDR3 DNA: TGTGCCACAAAAGAAATGGGGGCCCAAGAGACCCAGTACTTC. Translated, it gives CATKEMGAQETQYF.

The table lists this clonotype with a count of one. The V gene is TRBV12-3 or TRBV12-4, the J gene TRBJ1-2, with TRBD1 as a possible D gene (5 bases). V lost 5 bases and J 0 bases, leaving 13 bases between the germline ends. This CDR3 has 15 amino acids. CDR3 DNA sequence: TGTGCCAGCAGTCCCGACAGCGGAGCTAACTATGGCTACACCTTC. This codes for CASSPDSGANYGYTF.

V gene TRBV9 combines with J gene TRBJ1-2; tentatively, D is TRBD1 (5 bases). The V end lost 3 bases, the J end lost 11 bases, and 14 bases lay between the germline ends. This CDR3 has 12 residues. The germline V gene encodes CDR1 SGDLS and CDR2 YYNGEE. The CDR3 DNA reads TGTGCCAGCAGCGGGGGGACTCCGGGGTACACCTTC. Protein product: CASSGGTPGYTF. Full variable domain (outside the CDR3, taken from reference TRBV9 and TRBJ1-2): DSGVTQTPKHLITATGQRVTLRCSPRSGDLSVYWYQQSLDQGLQFLIQYYNGEERAKGNILERFSAQQFPDLHSELNLSSLELGDSALYFCASSGGTPGYTFGSGTRLTVV.

The chain links TRBV15 to TRBJ2-5, with D possibly being TRBD1 (6 bases). Between the trimmed V and J ends, which lost 5 bases and 5 bases, there was a span of 21 bases. Germline CDR1 and CDR2: LNHNV and YYDKDF (reference sequence). The CDR3 length is 16 residues. Written as DNA, the CDR3 is TGTGCCACCAGCCTAGGCCCACAGGGTGTTGTGGAGACCCAGTACTTC. It encodes CATSLGPQGVVETQYF.